The subject of this entry is one TCR beta chain. TCRdb's table, derived via immunoSEQ multiplex PCR, lists solely in-frame clones and lacks some. The sample includes some 46,000 clones, roughly 87% of them seen just once. The CDR3 runs to 14 residues. Trimming took off 5 bases at V and 1 base at J, with 11 bases between the two ends. The germline CDR1 and CDR2 sequences are MNHEY and SVGEGT. The data belong to a study of blood T cell repertoires in COVID-19. Study details: COVID-19 samples collected from the United States, Italy and Spain covered acute and convalescent phases. In each case, the material was cDNA or gDNA derived from T cells, B-cell-depleted T cells, or PBMCs.

The chain recombines TRBV6-2 or TRBV6-3 with TRBJ1-1; D unclear. Material: peripheral blood. The clonotype originates from a man in his sixties with active COVID-19. The CDR3 DNA sequence: TGTGCCAGCAGTCGGAGGGTGGGGAACACTGAAGCTTTCTTT. Its protein is CASSRRVGNTEAFF.